This T cell receptor (beta chain) was identified during a study of regulatory T cells in long-lasting Graves disease. Germline V CDR1 and CDR2: LNHDA, SQIVND (reference sequence). This CDR3 spans 12 amino acids. Trimming pared 3 bases from V and 5 bases from J, leaving 4 bases between. A word on this clonotype: Its antigen is not known.

The study, taken as a whole, reports: Thyroid tissue was not studied; only peripheral blood was. The study found persistent patients shared more public clonotypes (fewer than 3,000) than new patients (roughly 880).

Researchers made TCR beta libraries by using iRepertoire HTBI primers and running Arm-PCR on CDR3 regions. TCRdb re-analysed the multiplex PCR reads in MiXCR, keeping a single row per CDR3 protein. Altogether hundreds of thousands of distinct CDR3 sequences are present, roughly 21% being singletons, with the ten largest covering just under 30%. Documented time point: persistent/refractory GD, antithyroid drugs over 5 years with positive TRAb. PBMC RNA served as the TCR library source. The patients were enrolled through endocrinology in Xi'an, China. Sequencing used peripheral blood mononuclear cells (PBMCs), obtained when the disease was refractory, from a patient treated with antithyroid drugs. This receptor was obtained from a female donor with Graves disease. The chain links TRBV19 to TRBJ1-4; D is undetermined. The CDR3 region has the DNA TGTGCCAGTAGTATGGGAAATGAAAAACTGTTTTTT. Protein product: CASSMGNEKLFF.